Listed below are T cell receptor beta chains from one sample, sequenced in a study of blood T cell repertoires in COVID-19. Sequencing used immunoSEQ multiplex PCR; TCRdb keeps in-frame clones, though not all of them. The sample consists of about 190,000 clones, 80% to 90% of them appearing once. The sample comprised peripheral blood. These receptors all stem from a man aged 50 to 59 with active or convalescent COVID-19. CDR3s include the opening cysteine and the closing phenylalanine or tryptophan. A D gene is named only where the DNA matches it firmly. For some rows the clone size is stated as once, few or many, or as a class when expanded; others skip it.

j_call d_call v_call clone_size cdr3_aa cdr3_nt
TRBJ2-7 . TRBV7-8 . CASSLAARGYEQYF TGTGCCAGCAGCTTAGCGGCTAGGGGCTACGAGCAGTACTTC
TRBJ1-4 . TRBV25-1 . CASSDARPNEKLFF TGTGCCAGCAGTGATGCGAGGCCTAATGAAAAACTGTTTTTT
TRBJ2-1 . TRBV7-2 . CASSLGSGLSEQFF TGTGCCAGCAGCTTAGGGAGCGGGTTGAGTGAGCAGTTCTTC
TRBJ1-1 TRBD1 TRBV24-1 . CATSDSGTGGSSTEAFF TGTGCCACCAGTGACTCCGGGACAGGGGGGAGCAGCACTGAAGCTTTCTTT
TRBJ2-7 TRBD2 TRBV28 . CASSLSGLGLTSHPYEQYF TGTGCCAGCAGTTTATCTGGACTAGGGCTTACCAGCCATCCCTACGAGCAGTACTTC
TRBJ1-2 TRBD1 TRBV5-6 . CASRLTGTGNYGYTF TGTGCCAGCAGGTTAACCGGGACAGGCAATTATGGCTACACCTTC
TRBJ1-5 TRBD1 TRBV28 . CASRSDRYSNQPQHF TGTGCCAGCAGATCGGACAGGTATAGCAATCAGCCCCAGCATTTT
TRBJ1-5 TRBD1 TRBV18 . CASSGPGTGDQPQHF TGTGCCAGCTCAGGGCCCGGGACAGGGGATCAGCCCCAGCATTTT
TRBJ1-2 TRBD1 TRBV28 . CASSSLPGGRYGYTF TGTGCCAGCAGTTCCCTCCCAGGGGGCCGCTATGGCTACACCTTC
TRBJ2-5 . TRBV3-1/TRBV3-2 many CASSQRVSGGTQYF TGTGCCAGCAGCCAGAGGGTTTCCGGGGGGACCCAGTACTTC
TRBJ1-5 . TRBV30 . CAWSKAGGIGPQHF TGTGCCTGGAGTAAAGCGGGGGGGATAGGACCCCAGCATTTT
TRBJ1-1 . TRBV6-5 once CASSQPGLPILAFF TGTGCCAGCAGCCAACCGGGACTCCCAATTTTAGCTTTCTTT
TRBJ2-7 . TRBV28 . CASSPPGGEQYF TGTGCCAGCAGTCCCCCCGGGGGCGAGCAGTACTTC
TRBJ2-5 . TRBV9 . CASSVEQGRQTQYF TGTGCCAGCAGCGTAGAACAGGGTAGGCAGACCCAGTACTTC
TRBJ1-3 . TRBV19 . CASSTGVLSGNTIYF TGTGCCAGTAGTACAGGGGTCCTCTCTGGAAACACCATATATTTT
TRBJ1-2 . TRBV30 . CARAGKDYGYTF TGTGCCCGGGCGGGGAAAGACTATGGCTACACCTTC
TRBJ1-4 . TRBV2 . CASRAQGATNEKLFF TGTGCCAGCAGGGCCCAGGGTGCAACTAATGAAAAACTGTTTTTT
TRBJ1-1 . TRBV5-5 . CASSLEEGRMNTEAFF TGTGCCAGCAGCTTGGAGGAGGGGAGGATGAACACTGAAGCTTTCTTT
TRBJ2-3 . TRBV15 . CATSQDRVTDTQYF TGTGCCACCAGCCAGGACAGAGTCACAGATACGCAGTATTTT
TRBJ1-2 . TRBV6-1 . CASSEAGGDGYTF TGTGCCAGCAGTGAAGCAGGAGGGGATGGCTACACCTTC
TRBJ1-4 . TRBV19 . CASSMGLGPNEKLFF TGTGCCAGTAGTATGGGTTTGGGGCCTAATGAAAAACTGTTTTTT
TRBJ1-4 . TRBV5-4 . CASSFLGDEKLFF TGTGCCAGCAGCTTCCTGGGCGATGAAAAACTGTTTTTT
TRBJ1-4 TRBD1 TRBV19 . CASSRQTGGNEKLFF TGTGCCAGTAGTAGGCAGACAGGGGGCAATGAAAAACTGTTTTTT
TRBJ2-1 TRBD2 TRBV27 . CASSLSPASHAGTSVVQQFF TGTGCCAGCAGTCTCTCCCCCGCGTCTCACGCAGGGACTAGCGTTGTTCAGCAGTTCTTC
TRBJ2-5 . TRBV27 few CASRRYDRRQETQYF TGTGCCAGCCGACGATACGACAGACGCCAAGAGACCCAGTACTTC
TRBJ1-2 . TRBV6-5 few CASMGDTSYGGYTF TGTGCCAGCATGGGGGACACATCCTATGGTGGCTACACCTTC
TRBJ2-1 . TRBV19 . CASSILASADEQFF TGTGCCAGTAGTATATTAGCTAGCGCGGATGAGCAGTTCTTC
TRBJ2-2 TRBD2 TRBV5-1 . CASSLAVVSGGPNTGELFF TGCGCCAGCAGCTTGGCCGTGGTTAGCGGGGGGCCGAACACCGGGGAGCTGTTTTTT
TRBJ2-1 TRBD2 TRBV28 few CASSLEVVASGISYNEQFF TGTGCCAGCAGTTTAGAAGTCGTCGCTAGCGGTATCTCCTACAATGAGCAGTTCTTC
TRBJ1-1 TRBD1 TRBV4-1 . CASSHDKTGGSVNTEAFF TGCGCCAGCAGCCATGATAAGACAGGGGGCTCGGTGAACACTGAAGCTTTCTTT
TRBJ2-7 . TRBV19 . CASSIGRVGYEQYF TGTGCCAGTAGTATCGGCAGGGTGGGCTACGAGCAGTACTTC
TRBJ1-4 . TRBV25-1 once CASSDIDEPSEKLFF TGTGCCAGCAGTGACATTGATGAGCCAAGTGAAAAACTGTTTTTT
TRBJ2-7 . TRBV7-8 . CASSLKALVYEQYF TGTGCCAGCAGCTTAAAAGCGCTAGTCTACGAGCAGTACTTC
TRBJ1-2 . TRBV28 once CASSLSRVNYGYTF TGTGCCAGCAGTTTATCACGGGTAAACTATGGCTACACCTTC
TRBJ1-6 TRBD1 TRBV5-8 few CASSPRGSYSPLHF TGTGCCAGCAGCCCCAGGGGGAGTTATTCACCCCTCCACTTT
TRBJ2-3 TRBD1 TRBV10-3 . CAISPGGAQYF TGTGCCATCAGCCCAGGGGGTGCGCAGTATTTT
TRBJ2-1 . TRBV27 . CASSLSRNNEQFF TGTGCCAGCAGTTTATCGAGGAACAATGAGCAGTTCTTC
TRBJ1-2 TRBD1 TRBV30 . CAWTTTPGTGGLFTF TGTGCCTGGACTACTACCCCCGGGACAGGGGGTCTATTCACCTTC
TRBJ2-5 . TRBV7-2 once CASSLAGGPGTQYF TGTGCCAGCAGCTTAGCGGGGGGGCCGGGGACCCAGTACTTC
TRBJ1-5 TRBD1 TRBV7-6 . CASSLRDRASQGPQHF TGTGCCAGCAGCTTACGGGACAGGGCGTCGCAAGGGCCCCAGCATTTT
TRBJ1-2 TRBD1 TRBV5-1 . CASSSGQGVHGYTF TGCGCCAGCAGCTCGGGACAGGGAGTTCATGGCTACACCTTC